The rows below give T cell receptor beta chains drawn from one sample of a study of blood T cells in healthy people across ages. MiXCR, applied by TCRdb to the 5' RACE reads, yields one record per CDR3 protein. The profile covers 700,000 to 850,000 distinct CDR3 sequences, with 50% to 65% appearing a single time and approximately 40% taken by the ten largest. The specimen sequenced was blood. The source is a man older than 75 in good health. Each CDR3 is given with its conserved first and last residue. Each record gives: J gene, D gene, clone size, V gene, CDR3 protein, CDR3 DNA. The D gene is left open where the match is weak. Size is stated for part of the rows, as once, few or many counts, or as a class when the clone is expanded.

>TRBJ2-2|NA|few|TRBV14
CASSPYWAGKNTGELFF
TGTGCCAGCAGCCCGTATTGGGCAGGGAAAAACACCGGGGAGCTGTTTTTT
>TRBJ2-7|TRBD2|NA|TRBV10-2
CASSEYAGVTYEQYF
TGCGCCAGCAGTGAGTATGCGGGAGTAACCTACGAGCAGTACTTC
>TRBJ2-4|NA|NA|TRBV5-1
CASTNRDPNKNIQYF
TGCGCCAGCACAAACCGGGACCCTAACAAAAACATTCAGTACTTC
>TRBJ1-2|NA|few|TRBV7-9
CASSLDPGYTF
TGTGCCAGCAGCTTAGACCCGGGCTACACCTTC
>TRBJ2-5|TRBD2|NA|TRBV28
CASSVRGGRRQETQYF
TGTGCCAGCAGTGTTCGCGGGGGGCGAAGGCAAGAGACCCAGTACTTC
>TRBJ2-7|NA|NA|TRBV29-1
CSVGENEQYF
TGCAGCGTTGGCGAGAACGAGCAGTACTTC
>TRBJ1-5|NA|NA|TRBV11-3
CASSHGTNQPQHF
TGTGCCAGCAGCCATGGGACAAATCAGCCCCAGCATTTT
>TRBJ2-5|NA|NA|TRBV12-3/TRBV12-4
CASSRGEEKKYF
TGTGCCAGCAGCCGGGGAGAGGAAAAGAAGTACTTC
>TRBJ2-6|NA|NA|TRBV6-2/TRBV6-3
CASLGQTNNVLTF
TGTGCCAGCCTGGGCCAAACTAACAACGTCCTGACTTTC
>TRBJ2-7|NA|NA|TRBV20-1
CSARDPGGLDYEQYF
TGCAGTGCTAGAGATCCCGGGGGACTCGACTACGAGCAGTACTTC
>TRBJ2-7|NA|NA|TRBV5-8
CASRLRGRNEQYF
TGTGCCAGCCGACTTCGGGGTAGAAACGAGCAGTACTTC
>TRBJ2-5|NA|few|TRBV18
CASSPGTTGETQYF
TGTGCCAGCTCGCCCGGGACCACCGGAGAGACCCAGTACTTC
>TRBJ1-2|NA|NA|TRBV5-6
CASTEGLPGAGYTF
TGTGCCAGCACCGAGGGACTCCCCGGGGCCGGCTACACCTTC
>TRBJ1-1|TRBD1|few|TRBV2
CASNRDRGNSEAFF
TGTGCCAGCAACCGGGACAGGGGGAACTCTGAAGCTTTCTTT
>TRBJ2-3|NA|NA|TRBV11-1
CASSLVSDTDTQYF
TGTGCCAGCAGCTTAGTCTCGGACACAGATACGCAGTATTTT
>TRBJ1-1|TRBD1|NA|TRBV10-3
CAISGTGERNTEAFF
TGTGCCATCAGTGGGACAGGGGAGAGGAACACTGAAGCTTTCTTT
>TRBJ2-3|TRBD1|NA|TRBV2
CASSEGRDSTQYF
TGTGCCAGCAGTGAGGGCCGGGACAGCACGCAGTATTTT
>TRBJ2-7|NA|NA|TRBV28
CASTRAAYEQYF
TGTGCCAGCACCCGGGCAGCCTACGAGCAGTACTTC
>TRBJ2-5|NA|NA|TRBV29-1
CSARRGAETQYF
TGCAGCGCTCGTCGGGGGGCCGAGACCCAGTACTTC
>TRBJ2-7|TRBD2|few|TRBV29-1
CSVSGLAGSYEQYF
TGCAGCGTCTCGGGACTAGCGGGAAGCTACGAGCAGTACTTC
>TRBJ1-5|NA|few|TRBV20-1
CSVGTLGNQPQHF
TGCAGTGTAGGGACTCTAGGCAATCAGCCCCAGCATTTT
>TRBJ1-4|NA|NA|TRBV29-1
CSVAGGAGEKLFF
TGCAGCGTTGCGGGGGGCGCGGGTGAAAAACTGTTTTTT
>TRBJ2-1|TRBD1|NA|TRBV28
CASSQWDRALLVSSYNEQFF
TGTGCCAGCAGCCAATGGGACAGGGCTTTATTGGTGTCCTCCTACAATGAGCAGTTCTTC
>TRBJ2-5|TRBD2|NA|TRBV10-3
CAITSGGGETQYF
TGTGCCATCACTAGCGGCGGGGGAGAGACCCAGTACTTC
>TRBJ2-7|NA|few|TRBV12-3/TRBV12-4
CASSFLGWHEQYF
TGTGCCAGCAGTTTTTTGGGGTGGCACGAGCAGTACTTC
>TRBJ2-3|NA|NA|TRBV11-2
CAGSLAHMNAYF
TGTGCCGGCAGCTTAGCCCACATGAACGCGTATTTT
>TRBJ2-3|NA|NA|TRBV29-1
CSVGVHRYAYF
TGCAGCGTCGGGGTTCACAGATACGCGTATTTT
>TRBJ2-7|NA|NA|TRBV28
CASRPKRGPYEQYF
TGTGCCAGCAGGCCGAAAAGGGGCCCCTACGAGCAGTACTTC
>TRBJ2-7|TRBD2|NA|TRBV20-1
CSATRLAEGYEQYF
TGCAGTGCTACCAGACTAGCGGAGGGTTACGAGCAGTACTTC
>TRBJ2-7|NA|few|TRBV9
CASSVAGGQTYEQYF
TGTGCCAGCAGCGTAGCCGGGGGACAGACCTACGAGCAGTACTTC